Sequencing of this T cell receptor (beta chain) was carried out in a study of blood T cell repertoires in COVID-19. The CDR3 length is 14 residues. V trimming: 6 bases; J trimming: 1 base; junction bases outside the gene matches: 4. Germline loops: CDR1 LNHDA, CDR2 SQIVND (reference sequence). How the authors handled the data: Researchers report that nucleated cell counts were estimated from reference gene primer amplification. The table came from immunoSEQ multiplex PCR; TCRdb's copy has only in-frame clones and leaves some out. V, J and clone size are taken as reported in that table, and D and trimming were inferred from the DNA itself. Seen here are approximately 280,000 clones, around 91% observed once, and the top ten hold around 12%.

The TCR was taken from a woman aged 60-75 years with acute or convalescent COVID-19. V is TRBV19 and J is TRBJ2-3; 7 bases line up with TRBD2. The specimen was peripheral blood. The CDR3 nucleotides read TGTGCCAGTAGAACGACTAGCCGCACAGATACGCAGTATTTT. This translates into CASRTTSRTDTQYF.